This entry lists 8 T cell receptor beta chains sequenced from one sample in a study of radiation and T cells in renal cell carcinoma. Measured with immunoSEQ multiplex PCR; TCRdb has only the in-frame clones, and not every one. This sample has some 120,000 clones; 70% to 90% occur once, and the top ten carry approximately 2%. Time point noted: blood 2 weeks post-SBRT. Treatment: 15 Gy SBRT to primary tumor, nephrectomy 4 weeks later. The sample in question was blood, obtained from a patient whose treatment included radiotherapy and nephrectomy. These receptors were collected from a woman aged 55-69 years with renal cell carcinoma.

This clone came up once. The CDR3 nucleotides read TGTGCCAGCAGCCCCGGACAATTGCGGGCCGATGGCTACACCTTC. Protein sequence: CASSPGQLRADGYTF. The chain combines TRBV11-2 with TRBJ1-2; D possibly corresponds to TRBD1 (5 bases). The CDR3 is 15 amino acids. Trimming shortened V by 5 bases and J by 6 bases, and 19 bases separated the two germline ends. Germline CDR1 SGHAT, CDR2 FQNNGV.

This chain joins TRBV7-9 and TRBJ2-5, with D maybe TRBD1 (6 bases). The CDR3 length is 15 residues. V lost 5 bases, J lost 5 bases, and 18 bases lay in between. The germline V gene encodes CDR1 SEHNR and CDR2 FQNEAQ (reference sequence). CDR3 loop: CASSPSGERGETQYF. The CDR3 DNA reads as TGTGCCAGCAGCCCGTCAGGGGAGAGGGGGGAGACCCAGTACTTC. Combining the CDR3 with reference TRBV7-9 and TRBJ2-5 gives the whole variable domain DTGVSQNPRHKITKRGQNVTFRCDPISEHNRLYWYRQTLGQGPEFLTYFQNEAQLEKSRLLSDRFSAERPKGSFSTLEIQRTEQGDSAMYLCASSPSGERGETQYFGPGTRLLVL.

The chain combines TRBV7-9 with TRBJ2-7, with 8 bases that match TRBD2. V was pared by 5 bases and J by 5 bases, with 8 bases of the junction left unmatched. Germline loops: CDR1 SEHNR, CDR2 FQNEAQ (reference sequence). This CDR3 is built from 14 residues. The CDR3 reads CASSQERESNEQYF. Here the CDR3 DNA reads TGTGCCAGCAGCCAGGAGCGGGAGAGCAACGAGCAGTACTTC.

V and J are TRBV6-5 and TRBJ1-1; no definite D call. Trimming removed 2 bases at V and 2 bases at J, with 9 bases between. The CDR3 totals 14 residues. Germline-derived CDR1 and CDR2 are MNHEY and SVGAGI. Here the CDR3 reads CASSYRGSNTEAFF. In DNA, the CDR3 is TGTGCCAGCAGTTACCGTGGCAGTAACACTGAAGCTTTCTTT.

V usage is TRBV6-5 and J usage is TRBJ1-1; the D gene is possibly TRBD1 (5 bases). CDR1 and CDR2 (germline): MNHEY, SVGAGI. Deletions cut 6 bases from V and 1 base from J, with 12 bases between. The CDR3 consists of 14 residues. This chain's CDR3 is CASSQGGSNTEAFF. CDR3 sequence (DNA): TGTGCCAGCAGCCAGGGAGGGTCGAACACTGAAGCTTTCTTT.

V and J are TRBV7-3 and TRBJ1-6, with D hard to call. Between the trimmed V and J ends, which lost 4 bases and 4 bases, there was a span of 11 bases. Per germline, CDR1 SGHTA and CDR2 FQGTGA. The CDR3 spans 15 residues. Here the CDR3 reads CASSSEGRYNSPLHF. As DNA, the CDR3 is TGTGCCAGCAGCTCGGAGGGCAGATATAATTCACCCCTCCACTTT.

CDR3 residues: CASSEWQGTIYF. CDR3 coding DNA: TGTGCCAGCAGTGAATGGCAGGGCACCATATATTTT. This chain connects TRBV2 to TRBJ1-3; D might be TRBD1 (5 bases). Germline V gene lookup returns CDR1 SNHLY and CDR2 FYNNEI. The germline V and J ends were trimmed by 2 bases and 9 bases, with 8 bases remaining between them. The CDR3 loop spans 12 amino acids.

This clone has just a few counts. The chain uses TRBV11-2 and TRBJ1-1; the D is unclear. V was clipped by 8 bases and J by 5 bases, with 9 bases between them. CDR3 size: 11 residues. Per germline, CDR1 SGHAT and CDR2 FQNNGV. The DNA of the CDR3 is TGTGCCAGCCGACGAGGGACTGAAGCTTTCTTT. Translated: CASRRGTEAFF.